This paragraph covers one TCR beta chain sequence. What it recognizes is unknown. This record belongs to a study of cytomegalovirus exposure and HLA in healthy donors. Overall study context: Earlier, 117 million unique TCR beta sequences were recovered from approximately 200 million T cells by an analysis.

A multiplex PCR was run with 60 Vbeta primers and 13 Jbeta primers. Produced via immunoSEQ multiplex PCR; TCRdb's table is partial and in-frame only. Among 90,000 to 140,000 clones listed, around 75% were seen once. CDR1 and CDR2 from the germline V gene are SGHVS and FNYEAQ. This CDR3 has 15 amino acids. After removal of 4 bases from V and 0 bases from J, the junction contained 4 bases not matched to a gene. Overall study findings and caveats: Information on immune exposure was restricted to one variable (CMV serostatus).

The V gene is TRBV7-6, the J gene TRBJ2-7, with TRBD1 matching over 9 bases. The sample taken for sequencing was PBMCs. The receptor comes from a man aged 30 to 45 in good health and CMV-seronegative. The DNA of the CDR3 is TGTGCCAGCAGCTCAGGGACAGGGAGCTCCTACGAGCAGTACTTC. As protein: CASSSGTGSSYEQYF.